This TCR beta chain was captured by sequencing in a study of cytomegalovirus exposure and HLA in healthy donors. Overall study results and limits: Analysis was carried out at a later point, and it linked a missense DCLRE1C variant to TCR beta V- and J-gene trimming. Later on, an analysis tied over 15,000 TCR beta sequences to HLA alleles at 0.05 false discovery rate.

Comment on this clone: Its cognate antigen is unknown.

Researchers ran the PCR with 60 Vbeta and 13 Jbeta primers. In the source study's methods: Roughly 10 million shared chains were among about 80 million unique TCR beta chains counted in a later analysis. Some clones are missing from TCRdb's copy, which holds only in-frame ones; the method was immunoSEQ multiplex PCR. For V, J and clone size, that table is used; D and trimming come from the DNA. This table has 140,000 or so clones, 61% appearing once. Trimming took 0 bases from V and 4 from J; bases not matched to a gene: 8. The germline V gene has CDR1 MNHEY and CDR2 SVGAGI. This CDR3 has 16 residues. Participants comprised healthy donors of bone marrow.

This chain connects TRBV6-5 to TRBJ1-2; TRBD1 matches at 7 bases. The sequence derives from a male donor in good health and CMV-seronegative. Sequenced: PBMCs. The CDR3, as DNA: TGTGCCAGCAGTTACTCGATGGGACAGTCTGGCTATGGCTACACCTTC. It codes for CASSYSMGQSGYGYTF.